One and the same sample provided the 29 T cell receptor beta chains below, sequenced in a study of T cells expressing NK-cell markers. Reprocessing the 5' RACE reads, TCRdb reports a single entry for every CDR3 protein and omits DNA. This sample lists 550,000 to 600,000 distinct CDR3 sequences; its ten largest clones have around 3.3%. Sequencing was carried out using blood T cells: a sorted CD56 or NKG2C T cell subset, CD4+ or CD8+ T cells, or bulk PBMC T cells (not recorded which). These receptors all stem from a man younger than 35 in good health.

CDR3 loop: CASSYQGRVYEQYF. The V call is TRBV28, the J call TRBJ2-7; absent DNA, TCRdb's TRBD1 call cannot be checked. CDR1 is MDHEN, CDR2 SYDVKM, per germline. This CDR3 is 14 amino acids long.

The chain carries TRBV20-1 and TRBJ2-7; TCRdb calls TRBD1, which cannot be checked without DNA. This CDR3 is 13 amino acids long. From germline, CDR1 is DFQATT and CDR2 SNEGSKA (reference sequence). CDR3: CSARLDRGYEQYF.

V is TRBV20-1 and J is TRBJ2-3; TCRdb's D call of TRBD2 is untestable without DNA. Germline V gene data show CDR1 as DFQATT and CDR2 as SNEGSKA (reference sequence). There are 17 residues in the CDR3. The CDR3 protein is CSARTRGGLTSTDTQYF.

The chain couples TRBV12-3 or TRBV12-4 to TRBJ2-1; no DNA is available, so the TRBD2 call from TCRdb remains unchecked. This CDR3 is built from 11 residues. CDR3 sequence: CASSFRGLEFF.

The chain combines TRBV12-3 or TRBV12-4 with TRBJ1-1; absent DNA, TCRdb's TRBD1 call cannot be checked. CDR3 length equals 15 residues. CDR3 region: CASTVLGGGDTEAFF.

The J gene is TRBJ2-2, the V gene TRBV12-3 or TRBV12-4; TCRdb names TRBD1, which stays unverified in the absence of DNA. CDR3 size: 13 residues. This chain's CDR3 is CASRGGENGELFF.

The chain couples TRBV28 to TRBJ2-3; TCRdb reports TRBD1, a call that lacks DNA to check it against. The CDR3 has 17 residues. Germline CDR1 is MDHEN and CDR2 is SYDVKM. The CDR3 loop is CASSLVASAPSPYTQYF.

The V gene is TRBV20-1, the J gene TRBJ2-3; TCRdb's assignment of TRBD2 cannot be checked, as there is no DNA. The germline V gene encodes CDR1 DFQATT and CDR2 SNEGSKA (reference sequence). This CDR3 comprises 15 residues. The CDR3: CSADTAGGPTDTQYF.

This chain uses TRBV30 with TRBJ2-1; TCRdb indicates TRBD2, and absent DNA this call remains unverified. Germline loops: CDR1 GTSNPN, CDR2 SVGIG (reference sequence). This CDR3 region has 16 residues. The CDR3 sequence: CAWSRTGLGSYNEQFF.

J is TRBJ1-1 and V is TRBV6-4. The CDR3 has 13 amino acids. Germline CDR1 is MRHNA and CDR2 is SNTAGT. This chain's CDR3 is CASRAGLNTEAFF.

The chain couples TRBV6-5 to TRBJ1-3. The CDR3 loop spans 15 amino acids. Per the germline V gene, CDR1 is MNHEY and CDR2 is SVGAGI. The CDR3 spells CASSYSIGAGNTIYF.

J is TRBJ2-3 and V is TRBV5-1; TCRdb names TRBD2, which stays unverified in the absence of DNA. Germline CDR1 SGHRS, CDR2 YFSETQ. CDR3 length: 17 residues. The CDR3 is CASGTPTEREGRDTQYF.

This sequence joins TRBV29-1 and TRBJ1-1; TCRdb's assignment of TRBD1 cannot be checked, as there is no DNA. The V gene's germline CDR1 is SQVTM and CDR2 ANQGSEA. This CDR3 comprises 15 residues. The CDR3 region is CSVDVWTGANTEAFF.

The V call is TRBV7-9, the J call TRBJ2-1; checking the TCRdb D call of TRBD2 is not possible without DNA. The CDR3 extends over 17 amino acids. The germline V gene encodes CDR1 SEHNR and CDR2 FQNEAQ (reference sequence). CDR3 amino acids: CASSWGLAGGLYNEQFF.

The CDR3 sequence: CASRLAGANEQFF. The chain is built from TRBV6-5 and TRBJ2-1; TCRdb names TRBD2, which stays unverified in the absence of DNA. Per the germline V gene, CDR1 is MNHEY and CDR2 is SVGAGI. The CDR3 has 13 residues.

This chain connects TRBV10-3 to TRBJ1-1; TCRdb selects TRBD1, and the lack of DNA leaves this call unchecked. The germline V gene has CDR1 ENHRY and CDR2 SYGVKD. The CDR3 loop spans 17 amino acids. The CDR3 loop is CAIRPGQGVGNNTEAFF.

The chain carries TRBV20-1 and TRBJ2-1; TCRdb picks TRBD2, but there is no DNA to check that call. The CDR3 loop spans 13 amino acids. Looked up from germline, CDR1 is DFQATT and CDR2 is SNEGSKA (reference sequence). CDR3 loop: CSVEGGPWNEQFF.

The rearrangement uses TRBV11-2 and TRBJ2-3; TCRdb lists TRBD2, though no DNA is available to test this call. Germline CDR1 reads SGHAT; CDR2 reads FQNNGV. The CDR3 runs to 20 residues. The chain's CDR3 is CASSLEFGVLAGLNTDTQYF.

The J gene is TRBJ1-5, the V gene TRBV12-3 or TRBV12-4; TCRdb proposes TRBD1, but this gene call is untestable without DNA. This CDR3 region has 16 residues. The CDR3 is CASSYQTGGVRQPQHF.

V usage is TRBV10-3 and J usage is TRBJ2-2; TCRdb selects TRBD1, and the lack of DNA leaves this call unchecked. The CDR3 is made up of 16 amino acids. Germline assignment: CDR1 ENHRY and CDR2 SYGVKD. CDR3 sequence reads: CAISEPTGVVTGELFF.

CDR3 in amino acids: CASSYSGSISSYNEQFF. The chain carries TRBV7-2 and TRBJ2-1. The germline V gene encodes CDR1 SGHTA and CDR2 FQGNSA. This CDR3 spans 17 amino acids.

This sequence joins TRBV20-1 and TRBJ2-7. Germline loops: CDR1 DFQATT, CDR2 SNEGSKA (reference sequence). The CDR3 extends over 12 amino acids. The CDR3: CSAKGSAYEQYF.

This sequence joins TRBV12-3 or TRBV12-4 and TRBJ2-3. CDR3 length: 15 amino acids. The CDR3 spells CASSLGLSRTDTQYF.

The rearrangement uses TRBV27 and TRBJ2-6; TCRdb's assignment of TRBD1 cannot be checked, as there is no DNA. This CDR3 has 15 amino acids. CDR1 MNHEY and CDR2 SMNVEV come from the germline V gene (reference sequence). The CDR3 spells CASTFQGYGANVLTF.

The CDR3 sequence: CSASRMGLAIINEQFF. The rearrangement links TRBV20-1 to TRBJ2-1; the TCRdb call, TRBD2, lacks DNA for checking. The length of the CDR3 is 16 residues. In germline, CDR1 is DFQATT, CDR2 SNEGSKA (reference sequence).

This CDR3 is CASSQDQGRWNTEAFF. V gene TRBV4-1 combines with J gene TRBJ1-1; the D call of TRBD1 rests on TCRdb alone, since no DNA is present to check it. The CDR3 runs to 16 residues. Germline V CDR1 and CDR2: MGHRA, YSYEKL.

The chain has TRBV11-2 and TRBJ1-2; without DNA, the TCRdb call of TRBD1 cannot be checked. Germline CDR1 is SGHAT and CDR2 is FQNNGV. The CDR3 contains 13 residues. The chain's CDR3 is CASSLARESGYTF.

This chain joins TRBV20-1 and TRBJ1-1. Germline CDR1 is DFQATT and CDR2 is SNEGSKA (reference sequence). The CDR3 contains 15 residues. The CDR3 sequence: CSASRARRSESEAFF.

The chain has TRBV6-1 and TRBJ2-5. Germline V gives CDR1 MNHNS, CDR2 SASEGT. The CDR3 has 11 residues. The CDR3 protein is CASSAKETQYF.